The 23 T cell receptor beta chains in this list originate from one sample, sequenced in a study of control samples from healthy donors and cancer patients (dated by TCRdb to 2018 to 2020). Receptor libraries were prepared by the immunoSEQ multiplex PCR assay. Drawn from immuneACCESS, this table holds only the in-frame rearrangements with V and J called that TCRdb kept. Clones are partly lost; checked studies trace under half to an unresolved V gene and leave the rest unexplained. The sample data list about 120,000 clones, and about 89% of these were observed just once. Clones ranked in the top ten supply almost 40% of the sample. Sequencing input: blood. Source of these receptors: a man aged 50 to 60 in good health.

CDR3 nucleotide sequence: TGTGCCATCAGCCCGGGACTAGTTTATGAGCAGTTCTTC. Encoded protein: CAISPGLVYEQFF. The chain employs TRBV10-3 and TRBJ2-1; the match to TRBD2 covers 8 bases. CDR3 length equals 13 residues. With V trimmed by 6 bases and J by 8 bases, 6 bases remained unmatched. Germline CDR1 ENHRY, CDR2 SYGVKD.

The V gene is TRBV5-1, the J gene TRBJ1-2; no firm D call. CDR3 length: 14 amino acids. V lost 0 bases, J lost 2 bases, and 8 bases lay in between. CDR1 is SGHRS and CDR2 is YFSETQ in the germline V gene. The CDR3 loop reads CASSLEDANYGYTF. Here the CDR3 DNA reads TGCGCCAGCAGCTTGGAGGACGCAAACTATGGCTACACCTTC.

The chain recombines TRBV7-2 with TRBJ2-4; D is undetermined. The germline CDR1 and CDR2 sequences are SGHTA and FQGNSA. Trimming shortened V by 3 bases and J by 4 bases, and 7 bases separated the two germline ends. CDR3 size: 13 residues. CDR3 DNA sequence: TGTGCCAGCAGCTTTGGCCCTAAAAACATTCAGTACTTC. This translates into CASSFGPKNIQYF. The full variable domain, with the rest looked up from reference TRBV7-2 and TRBJ2-4, is GAGVSQSPSNKVTEKGKDVELRCDPISGHTALYWYRQSLGQGLEFLIYFQGNSAPDKSGLPSDRFSAERTGGSVSTLTIQRTQQEDSAVYLCASSFGPKNIQYFGAGTRLSVL.

The genes are TRBV6-5 and TRBJ1-3, with 7 bases matching TRBD1. The CDR3 has 14 amino acids. The junction had 11 bases not matched to a gene; V was cut back by 11 bases and J by 4 bases. Germline V CDR1 and CDR2: MNHEY, SVGAGI. CDR3 amino acids: CALGGLNRGNTIYF. DNA for the CDR3: TGTGCCCTAGGGGGCTTAAATCGCGGAAACACCATATATTTT.

The chain employs TRBV7-9 and TRBJ2-1; 8 positions agree with TRBD1. Germline V CDR1 and CDR2: SEHNR, FQNEAQ (reference sequence). V trimming: 6 bases; J trimming: 2 bases; junction bases outside the gene matches: 6. The CDR3 runs to 15 residues. The CDR3, as DNA: TGTGCCAGCAGTCAGGGGGCCGGGGCCTACAATGAGCAGTTCTTC. This gives the protein CASSQGAGAYNEQFF.

V and J are TRBV6-2 or TRBV6-3 and TRBJ1-2; D is unresolved. Trimming took off 7 bases at V and 4 bases at J, with 7 bases between the two ends. Germline V gene data show CDR1 as MNHEY and CDR2 as SVGEGT. The CDR3 consists of 11 residues. CDR3 residues: CASTSSYGYTF. The CDR3 nucleotides read TGTGCCAGCACTTCCTCCTATGGCTACACCTTC.

The chain combines TRBV5-1 with TRBJ1-2; 11 bases line up with TRBD1. The germline CDR1 and CDR2 sequences are SGHRS and YFSETQ. The CDR3 spans 17 residues. Unmatched junction bases numbered 11, after V lost 2 bases and J lost 5 bases. The CDR3 DNA is TGCGCCAGCAGCTTAGAGGACGGGACAGGGGGGAAATATGGCTACACCTTC. This gives the protein CASSLEDGTGGKYGYTF.

The V gene is TRBV29-1, the J gene TRBJ2-7, with 9 bases fitting TRBD1. J was trimmed by 1 base and V by 4 bases; bases with no gene match: 5. This CDR3 has 14 amino acids. Germline values: CDR1 SQVTM, CDR2 ANQGSEA. In nucleotides, the CDR3 is TGCAGCGTTGCCCGGGACAGGGATTCCTACGAGCAGTACTTC. Residues: CSVARDRDSYEQYF.

On this clone itself: The same CDR3 arises from other DNA sequences in this sample as well. CDR3 sequence: CATSRGPGGLSYGYTF. CDR3 nucleotide sequence: TGTGCCACCAGCAGAGGTCCGGGGGGGCTGAGCTATGGCTACACCTTC. The chain couples TRBV15 to TRBJ1-2; D may be TRBD1 (6 bases). The germline gives CDR1 LNHNV, CDR2 YYDKDF (reference sequence). The CDR3 has 16 residues. V lost 1 base, J lost 4 bases, and 16 bases lay in between. Combining the CDR3 with reference TRBV15 and TRBJ1-2 gives the whole variable domain DAMVIQNPRYQVTQFGKPVTLSCSQTLNHNVMYWYQQKSSQAPKLLFHYYDKDFNNEADTPDNFQSRRPNTSFCFLDIRSPGLGDTAMYLCATSRGPGGLSYGYTFGSGTRLTVV.

The rearrangement joins TRBV9 to TRBJ1-2; D possibly corresponds to TRBD1 (5 bases). This CDR3 has 15 amino acids. The V and J ends lost 6 bases and 3 bases respectively, with 18 bases between them. Germline V gene sequence: CDR1 SGDLS, CDR2 YYNGEE. In DNA form, the CDR3 reads TGTGCCAGCAATGGGGGAGGAGCACAGGACTATGGCTACACCTTC. Translated: CASNGGGAQDYGYTF.

The chain has TRBV2 and TRBJ1-5; D is ambiguous. The ends were cut back, 7 bases at V and 4 bases at J, with 8 bases in the middle. CDR1 SNHLY and CDR2 FYNNEI come from the germline V gene. The CDR3 runs 12 residues. CDR3 DNA: TGTGCCAGCACCGACATGAATCAGCCCCAGCATTTT. Amino acids: CASTDMNQPQHF.

The CDR3 is CASSPDRLNYGYTF. The CDR3, as DNA: TGCGCCAGCAGCCCGGACAGACTAAACTATGGCTACACCTTC. The V call is TRBV5-1, the J call TRBJ1-2, with D perhaps matching TRBD1 (6 bases). V shed 4 bases and J shed 2 bases, with 12 bases lying between them. Looked up from germline, CDR1 is SGHRS and CDR2 is YFSETQ. The CDR3 consists of 14 residues.

The rearrangement links TRBV19 to TRBJ1-1; D call uncertain. V was shortened by 2 bases and J by 1 base, with 5 bases between the two germline ends. The CDR3 has 13 amino acids. Per the germline V gene, CDR1 is LNHDA and CDR2 is SQIVND (reference sequence). The CDR3 DNA follows: TGTGCCAGTAGTATAATGGGGAACACTGAAGCTTTCTTT. Translated, it gives CASSIMGNTEAFF.

This chain links TRBV28 with TRBJ1-2, with 9 bases that match TRBD1. Germline CDR1 is MDHEN and CDR2 is SYDVKM. V was pared by 8 bases and J by 8 bases, with 9 bases of the junction left unmatched. The CDR3 loop spans 13 amino acids. The CDR3: CASADRGKWGYTF. Written as DNA, the CDR3 is TGTGCCAGCGCCGACAGGGGGAAGTGGGGCTACACCTTC.

The chain joins TRBV11-3 to TRBJ1-1; 9 nucleotides line up with TRBD1. This CDR3 has 12 residues. V was pared by 3 bases and J by 8 bases, with 1 base of the junction left unmatched. Germline CDR1 is SGHNT and CDR2 is YENEEA. In nucleotides, the CDR3 is TGTGCCAGCAGCTTCGACAGGGGGGAAGCTTTCTTT. Translating gives CASSFDRGEAFF. The whole variable domain, filled in from reference TRBV11-3 and TRBJ1-1, reads EAGVVQSPRYKIIEKKQPVAFWCNPISGHNTLYWYLQNLGQGPELLIRYENEEAVDDSQLPKDRFSAERLKGVDSTLKIQPAELGDSAVYLCASSFDRGEAFFGQGTRLTVV.

This chain connects TRBV7-2 to TRBJ1-2; the match to TRBD1 covers 9 bases. CDR3 length: 17 residues. From germline, CDR1 is SGHTA and CDR2 FQGNSA. V dropped 3 bases and J dropped 7; count of bases not matched to a gene: 15. CDR3 sequence: CASSFTGGRAHGGGYTF. For the CDR3, the DNA is TGTGCCAGCAGCTTCACAGGGGGCAGGGCCCATGGGGGTGGCTACACCTTC. The variable domain in full, completed from reference TRBV7-2 and TRBJ1-2, reads GAGVSQSPSNKVTEKGKDVELRCDPISGHTALYWYRQSLGQGLEFLIYFQGNSAPDKSGLPSDRFSAERTGGSVSTLTIQRTQQEDSAVYLCASSFTGGRAHGGGYTFGSGTRLTVV.

The V call is TRBV27, the J call TRBJ1-4; TRBD1 matches 8 bases. The J segment lost 2 bases and the V segment lost 7 bases, leaving 6 bases of the junction unmatched. The CDR3 extends over 15 amino acids. Germline CDR1 and CDR2: MNHEY and SMNVEV (reference sequence). The CDR3 region is CASTGQGRTNEKLFF. The CDR3 DNA reads as TGTGCCAGCACCGGACAGGGTCGTACTAATGAAAAACTGTTTTTT. Together with reference TRBV27 and TRBJ1-4, the CDR3 gives the full variable domain: EAQVTQNPRYLITVTGKKLTVTCSQNMNHEYMSWYRQDPGLGLRQIYYSMNVEVTDKGDVPEGYKVSRKEKRNFPLILESPSPNQTSLYFCASTGQGRTNEKLFFGSGTQLSVL.

The chain links TRBV29-1 to TRBJ2-3; D gene unclear. This CDR3 contains 14 residues. Germline values: CDR1 SQVTM, CDR2 ANQGSEA. V lost 1 base, J lost 7 bases, and 15 bases lay in between. The CDR3 DNA reads as TGCAGCGTTGAAGGTGGTATCCTCACGAATACGCAGTATTTT. Its protein product is CSVEGGILTNTQYF.

This chain uses TRBV27 with TRBJ1-6, with a tentative D call TRBD1 (5 bases). This CDR3 region has 15 residues. Germline-derived CDR1 and CDR2 are MNHEY and SMNVEV (reference sequence). The germline V and J ends were trimmed by 3 bases and 7 bases, with 13 bases remaining between them. Here the CDR3 reads CASSLSGTGNSPLHF. CDR3 sequence (DNA): TGTGCCAGCAGTTTGTCCGGGACGGGAAATTCACCCCTCCACTTT.

The chain has TRBV7-2 and TRBJ2-5; a possible D gene is TRBD1 (6 bases). V gave up 8 bases and J gave up 4 bases, with 11 bases separating them. The CDR3 extends over 12 amino acids. Per germline, CDR1 SGHTA and CDR2 FQGNSA. The CDR3 nucleotides read TGTGCCAGCGACAGGTTGGGAGAGACCCAGTACTTC. Translation gives CASDRLGETQYF.

The J gene is TRBJ2-7, the V gene TRBV7-9, with 8 bases that match TRBD2. This CDR3 comprises 14 residues. The germline gives CDR1 SEHNR, CDR2 FQNEAQ (reference sequence). Trimming took 2 bases from V and 5 from J; bases not matched to a gene: 5. CDR3 bases: TGTGCCAGCAGCTTAAATAGCGGGGACAACGAGCAGTACTTC. It yields the protein CASSLNSGDNEQYF.

The chain is built from TRBV7-2 and TRBJ1-2; 9 bases align to TRBD1. The trim removed 3 bases at V and 4 bases at J, leaving 9 bases unmatched. The CDR3 consists of 16 residues. Germline V gene data show CDR1 as SGHTA and CDR2 as FQGNSA. CDR3 bases: TGTGCCAGCAGCTTCATTCCGACAGGGGGTACCTATGGCTACACCTTC. It is translated as CASSFIPTGGTYGYTF.

The chain links TRBV11-3 to TRBJ2-5; tentatively, D is TRBD2 (6 bases). CDR3 length equals 16 residues. V lost 3 bases and J 2 bases, leaving 16 bases between the germline ends. Per the germline V gene, CDR1 is SGHNT and CDR2 is YENEEA. The CDR3 region is CASSFGMYSGQETQYF. CDR3 bases: TGTGCCAGCAGCTTCGGAATGTATAGCGGACAAGAGACCCAGTACTTC.